The 32 T cell receptor beta chains reported below all come from one sample, sequenced in a study of control samples from healthy donors and cancer patients. The method was immunoSEQ multiplex PCR; TCRdb's version includes in-frame clones alone and lacks a portion of them. The sample has more than 10,000 clones; about 92% are singletons. Material for sequencing was PBMCs. These receptors all come from a man older than 75 with lung cancer.

The chain recombines TRBV20-1 with TRBJ2-3; D gene unclear. Deletions cut 3 bases from V and 6 bases from J, with 7 bases between. CDR1 and CDR2 from the germline V gene are DFQATT and SNEGSKA (reference sequence). CDR3 length: 11 amino acids. The CDR3 loop is CSARAVDTQYF. CDR3 coding DNA: TGCAGTGCTAGGGCGGTGGATACGCAGTATTTT.

The chain combines TRBV7-9 with TRBJ2-3, with 8 bases matching TRBD2. Germline V gene lookup returns CDR1 SEHNR and CDR2 FQNEAQ (reference sequence). J lost 3 bases, V lost 1 base, and 6 bases had no gene match. The CDR3 is 16 amino acids. CDR3 amino acids: CASSLDDKRGTDTQYF. The DNA of the CDR3 is TGTGCCAGCAGCTTAGATGATAAGCGGGGGACAGATACGCAGTATTTT.

This clone was observed a single time. The genes are TRBV15 and TRBJ2-1, with D unclear. This CDR3 region has 14 residues. Per the germline V gene, CDR1 is LNHNV and CDR2 is YYDKDF (reference sequence). V was trimmed by 0 bases and J by 8 bases, leaving 11 bases between them. For the CDR3, the DNA is TGTGCCACCAGCAGAGATCGGCTAGTCGATGAGCAGTTCTTC. This codes for CATSRDRLVDEQFF.

The V call is TRBV5-6, the J call TRBJ1-4; no clear D gene. V dropped 7 bases and J dropped 8 bases, with 18 bases sitting between them. Germline CDR1 reads SGHDT; CDR2 reads YYEEEE. The length of the CDR3 is 14 residues. The CDR3 DNA reads TGTGCCAGCCCATCGTGCCTCCGGGGAGAAAAACTGTTTTTT. Amino acid sequence: CASPSCLRGEKLFF.

There are a few counts of this clone. The CDR3 region is CASSSTGQDFTDTQYF. The CDR3 region has the DNA TGTGCCAGCAGTTCCACCGGACAGGATTTCACAGATACGCAGTATTTT. The J gene is TRBJ2-3, the V gene TRBV11-2, with TRBD1 matching over 7 bases. Germline values: CDR1 SGHAT, CDR2 FQNNGV. The CDR3 covers 16 residues. After removal of 6 bases from V and 2 bases from J, the junction contained 11 bases not matched to a gene. Based on the CDR3 plus reference TRBV11-2 and TRBJ2-3, the full variable domain is EAGVAQSPRYKIIEKRQSVAFWCNPISGHATLYWYQQILGQGPKLLIQFQNNGVVDDSQLPKDRFSAERLKGVDSTLKIQPAKLEDSAVYLCASSSTGQDFTDTQYFGPGTRLTVL.

The chain joins TRBV11-2 to TRBJ2-7, with 12 bases fitting TRBD1. This CDR3 has 14 amino acids. The V gene's germline CDR1 is SGHAT and CDR2 FQNNGV. The V gene end was trimmed by 6 bases and the J gene end by 7 bases; junction bases not matched to a gene: 7. For the CDR3, the DNA is TGTGCCAGCAGAACCGGGACAGGGGGCCGGGAGCAGTACGTC. This gives the protein CASRTGTGGREQYV.

The chain has TRBV9 and TRBJ1-4; 9 positions match TRBD1. The germline V gene has CDR1 SGDLS and CDR2 YYNGEE. The CDR3 totals 17 residues. Trimming took 0 bases from V and 7 from J; bases not matched to a gene: 10. CDR3 coding DNA: TGTGCCAGCAGCGTAGAGGGGAGGGACAGGGAAGGTGAAAAACTGTTTTTT. It is translated as CASSVEGRDREGEKLFF.

This clone showed up just once. The rearrangement uses TRBV5-1 and TRBJ2-7, with D perhaps matching TRBD1 or TRBD2 (5 bases each). The CDR3 loop spans 18 amino acids. The germline V gene has CDR1 SGHRS and CDR2 YFSETQ. Trimming removed 4 bases at V and 3 bases at J, with 26 bases between. CDR3 sequence (DNA): TGCGCCAGCAGCCCCCTTCCCCCTGGGGACCGACCTCTCTACGAGCAGTACTTC. It codes for CASSPLPPGDRPLYEQYF.

The chain uses TRBV5-1 and TRBJ1-1; D ambiguous. Trimming took off 4 bases at V and 1 base at J, with 17 bases between the two ends. CDR3 length equals 16 residues. Germline V gene lookup returns CDR1 SGHRS and CDR2 YFSETQ. The CDR3 loop reads CASSKNPGVGNTEAFF. CDR3 DNA: TGCGCCAGCAGCAAAAACCCAGGAGTGGGGAACACTGAAGCTTTCTTT.

V gene TRBV5-1 combines with J gene TRBJ1-2, with TRBD1 matching over 7 bases. Germline loops: CDR1 SGHRS, CDR2 YFSETQ. The CDR3 totals 14 residues. The V and J ends lost 6 bases and 6 bases, in that order; junction bases with no gene match: 11. CDR3 residues: CASTLDRAFNGYTF. CDR3 DNA: TGCGCCAGCACCCTAGACAGGGCTTTTAATGGCTACACCTTC.

The chain links TRBV7-9 to TRBJ2-3; D might be TRBD2 (6 bases). This CDR3 comprises 16 residues. CDR1 and CDR2 from the germline V gene are SEHNR and FQNEAQ (reference sequence). V shed 5 bases and J shed 3 bases, with 18 bases lying between them. Written as DNA, the CDR3 is TGTGCCAGCAGCCCCCCGTGGGGACTCGGGACAGATACGCAGTATTTT. It encodes CASSPPWGLGTDTQYF.

This rearrangement joins TRBV21-1 to TRBJ2-2; TRBD1 is the table's D call, not checked against the DNA. TRBV21-1 is a recognized pseudogene. The CDR3 is 19 residues long. This CDR3 reads CASSKDTYGRALDTGELFF. The CDR3 nucleotides are TGTGCCAGCAGCAAAGATACCTATGGCAGGGCGTTGGACACCGGGGAGCTGTTTTTT.

J is TRBJ2-3 and V is TRBV13, with 7 positions matching TRBD1. Unmatched junction bases numbered 3, after V lost 5 bases and J lost 4 bases. The CDR3 has 13 amino acids. Germline CDR1 and CDR2: PRHDT and FYEKMQ (reference sequence). CDR3 in DNA: TGTGCCAGCAGCGCCACAGGGGCAGATACGCAGTATTTT. Translating gives CASSATGADTQYF.

The chain joins TRBV12-3 or TRBV12-4 to TRBJ2-2; D not resolved. This CDR3 spans 13 amino acids. V lost 2 bases and J 5 bases, leaving 6 bases between the germline ends. The CDR3, as DNA: TGTGCCAGCAGTTTAAGGAAGACCGGGGAGCTGTTTTTT. It encodes CASSLRKTGELFF.

This clone was counted a single time. This chain joins TRBV9 and TRBJ2-4, with D perhaps matching TRBD1 (6 bases). With 3 bases removed from V and 8 bases from J, the gap between germline ends came to 18 bases. The CDR3 spans 15 residues. Per germline, CDR1 SGDLS and CDR2 YYNGEE. The CDR3 sequence: CASSEMGPSGDIQYF. CDR3 DNA sequence: TGTGCCAGCAGCGAGATGGGGCCATCAGGGGACATTCAGTACTTC.

The chain joins TRBV4-3 to TRBJ2-1, with D maybe TRBD1 (7 bases). V was cut by 2 bases and J by 7 bases, with 12 bases left in between. CDR1 is LGHNA and CDR2 is YSLEER in the germline V gene. CDR3 length: 14 amino acids. The CDR3 sequence: CASSQTGAGNEQFF. The CDR3 region has the DNA TGCGCCAGCAGCCAAACAGGGGCGGGGAATGAGCAGTTCTTC.

The V and J genes are TRBV5-1 and TRBJ2-1; a weak D match, TRBD2 (5 bases). The CDR3 is 15 residues long. The germline V gene has CDR1 SGHRS and CDR2 YFSETQ. V dropped 4 bases and J dropped 0 bases, with 11 bases sitting between them. As DNA, the CDR3 is TGCGCCAGCAGCCCTGAGGCGGGCTCCTACAATGAGCAGTTCTTC. Amino acids: CASSPEAGSYNEQFF.

CDR3 nucleotide sequence: TGTGCCAGCAGCCGTGACAGGGGAGAGGGGCCCCAGCATTTT. It yields the protein CASSRDRGEGPQHF. The V call is TRBV27, the J call TRBJ1-5, with TRBD1 matching over 8 bases. J gave up 9 bases and V 6 bases, and 10 bases lay outside the gene matches. CDR1 is MNHEY, CDR2 SMNVEV, per germline (reference sequence). The CDR3 length is 14 residues.

This chain joins TRBV15 and TRBJ2-7; 7 nucleotides line up with TRBD1. The CDR3 spans 14 residues. CDR1 and CDR2 (germline): LNHNV, YYDKDF (reference sequence). J lost 2 bases, V lost 3 bases, and 4 bases had no gene match. CDR3 sequence: CATSRGTATYEQYV. The CDR3 DNA is TGTGCCACCAGCAGGGGGACAGCCACCTACGAGCAGTACGTC.

The DNA of the CDR3 is TGTGCCAGCAGCCCCCGGGGGGGAGAGACCCAGTACTTC. It yields the protein CASSPRGGETQYF. The chain links TRBV3-1 (or the pseudogene TRBV3-2) to TRBJ2-5; 8 nucleotides line up with TRBD2. The CDR3 runs 13 residues. The germline V gene encodes CDR1 LGHDT and CDR2 YNNKEL (reference sequence). Germline trimming cut 4 bases from V and 4 bases from J; bases unmatched to any gene: 2.

The chain has TRBV9 and TRBJ1-1; D is unresolved. Per the germline V gene, CDR1 is SGDLS and CDR2 is YYNGEE. V gave up 1 base and J gave up 4 bases, with 8 bases separating them. There are 13 residues in the CDR3. In DNA, the CDR3 is TGTGCCAGCAGCGTACTCGCAGGCACTGAAGCTTTCTTT. It codes for CASSVLAGTEAFF.

The genes are TRBV20-1 and TRBJ2-7; D uncertain. This CDR3 contains 11 residues. V was cut by 3 bases and J by 5 bases, with 8 bases left in between. Germline V CDR1 and CDR2: DFQATT, SNEGSKA (reference sequence). CDR3 protein: CSASHSHEQYF. In DNA form, the CDR3 reads TGCAGTGCTAGTCACAGCCACGAGCAGTACTTC.

The V gene is TRBV6-5, the J gene TRBJ1-1; TRBD1 matches at 7 bases. Germline assignment: CDR1 MNHEY and CDR2 SVGAGI. This CDR3 comprises 16 residues. V lost 3 bases, J lost 2 bases, and 9 bases stayed unmatched. The CDR3: CASSYGPSGGNTEAFF. The CDR3 nucleotides read TGTGCCAGCAGTTATGGCCCCTCAGGGGGAAACACTGAAGCTTTCTTT.

This rearrangement joins TRBV7-3 to TRBJ2-5; TRBD1 or TRBD2 may be the D gene (6 bases each). Trimming removed 2 bases at V and 7 bases at J, with 20 bases between. Germline CDR1 reads SGHTA; CDR2 reads FQGTGA. The CDR3 runs to 16 residues. The CDR3 sequence: CASSLGSGGGEGTQYF. CDR3 nucleotide sequence: TGTGCCAGCAGCTTAGGGTCCGGAGGGGGAGAAGGGACCCAGTACTTC.

V usage is TRBV24-1 and J usage is TRBJ1-5; D gene uncertain. Germline V CDR1 and CDR2: KGHDR, SFDVKD. The CDR3 runs to 15 residues. V lost 5 bases and J 5 bases, leaving 15 bases between the germline ends. The CDR3 DNA is TGTGCCACCAGTGCGAGCGGCGGAGTTCATCAGCCCCAGCATTTT. As protein: CATSASGGVHQPQHF.

Only one count was recorded for this clone. The chain couples TRBV6-5 to TRBJ1-3; a possible D gene is TRBD1 (6 bases). The CDR3 has 15 amino acids. V lost 3 bases and J lost 2, with 11 bases in between. The germline gives CDR1 MNHEY, CDR2 SVGAGI. The CDR3 protein is CASSYQGRTGNTIYF. The CDR3 coding sequence is TGTGCCAGCAGTTATCAGGGGAGGACTGGAAACACCATATATTTT.

This chain's CDR3 is CASAGTANYGYTF. Here the CDR3 DNA reads TGTGCCAGCGCCGGGACAGCTAACTATGGCTACACCTTC. This sequence joins TRBV6-5 and TRBJ1-2; 7 bases align to TRBD1. The CDR3 loop spans 13 amino acids. J lost 0 bases, V lost 8 bases, and 3 bases had no gene match. The germline gives CDR1 MNHEY, CDR2 SVGAGI.

J is TRBJ2-7 and V is TRBV28; 7 nucleotides align to TRBD2. The germline CDR1 and CDR2 sequences are MDHEN and SYDVKM. The CDR3 is 13 amino acids. J gave up 4 bases and V 2 bases, and 2 bases lay outside the gene matches. The CDR3 loop reads CASSLGGGYEQYV. The CDR3 DNA follows: TGTGCCAGCAGTTTAGGGGGGGGGTACGAGCAGTACGTC.

This clone is a singleton in its sample. The chain carries TRBV4-3 and TRBJ1-1, with D perhaps matching TRBD1 (6 bases). Germline values: CDR1 LGHNA, CDR2 YSLEER. This CDR3 is built from 14 residues. Trimming took 1 base from V and 8 from J, leaving 14 bases between them. CDR3 sequence (DNA): TGCGCCAGCAGCCAAGGGACGGGGGGCTCGGAAGCTTTCTTT. Protein sequence: CASSQGTGGSEAFF.

The CDR3 DNA follows: TGTGCCAGCAGCGCACAGGACAGGGAATTTAATTCACCCCTCCACTTT. The encoded protein is CASSAQDREFNSPLHF. The gene calls are TRBV7-3 and TRBJ1-6; TRBD1 matches at 8 bases. Germline V lookup: CDR1 SGHTA, CDR2 FQGTGA. V was clipped by 5 bases and J by 6 bases; unmatched bases: 9. CDR3 length: 16 residues. Full variable domain (outside the CDR3, taken from reference TRBV7-3 and TRBJ1-6): GAGVSQTPSNKVTEKGKYVELRCDPISGHTALYWYRQSLGQGPEFLIYFQGTGAADDSGLPNDRFFAVRPEGSVSTLKIQRTERGDSAVYLCASSAQDREFNSPLHFGNGTRLTVT.

The chain couples TRBV10-1 to TRBJ2-3; D not resolved. V was trimmed by 2 bases and J by 7 bases, leaving 10 bases between them. CDR1 and CDR2 (germline): WNHNN, SYGVQD (reference sequence). The CDR3 totals 13 residues. The CDR3 loop is CASSERQPYTQYF. Written as DNA, the CDR3 is TGCGCCAGCAGTGAGCGACAACCCTATACGCAGTATTTT.

This chain connects TRBV7-2 to TRBJ2-1, with 9 bases fitting TRBD1. The ends lost 0 bases at V and 8 bases at J; junction bases unmatched: 8. Germline V lookup: CDR1 SGHTA, CDR2 FQGNSA. The CDR3 loop spans 16 amino acids. The DNA of the CDR3 is TGTGCCAGCAGCTTAGCGGGGGGACAGGGTTTTTATGAGCAGTTCTTC. It is translated as CASSLAGGQGFYEQFF.